The 24 T cell receptor beta chains listed next were all sequenced from one sample in a study of circulating tumor DNA in untreated peripheral T-cell lymphoma. Data came from immunoSEQ multiplex PCR; TCRdb stores just in-frame clones and leaves some out. The repertoire holds some 7,300 clones, with around 76% as singletons. Material for sequencing was tumor tissue. The receptors stem from a human donor with peripheral T-cell lymphoma.

This clone was seen a single time. CDR3 protein: CASSERQNSGNTIYF. CDR3 bases: TGTGCCAGCAGTGAACGCCAAAACTCTGGAAACACCATATATTTT. The chain is built from TRBV11-3 and TRBJ1-3; D remains unclear. V was pared by 6 bases and J by 0 bases, with 12 bases between. CDR1 and CDR2 (germline): SGHNT, YENEEA. The CDR3 has 15 amino acids.

The V gene is TRBV19, the J gene TRBJ2-3; D could derive from TRBD1 or TRBD2 (5 bases each). The CDR3 covers 14 residues. V was shortened by 10 bases and J by 0 bases, with 14 bases between the two germline ends. Germline assignment: CDR1 LNHDA and CDR2 SQIVND (reference sequence). CDR3 residues: CATRDAISTDTQYF. The CDR3 DNA reads as TGTGCCACAAGGGACGCTATTAGCACAGATACGCAGTATTTT.

This clone was found once. The CDR3 loop is CASSLSTGTGNTIYF. CDR3 DNA sequence: TGTGCCAGCAGTTTATCTACAGGGACTGGAAACACCATATATTTT. V and J are TRBV28 and TRBJ1-3, with D maybe TRBD1 (6 bases). V was trimmed by 1 base and J by 2 bases, leaving 9 bases between them. The germline CDR1 and CDR2 sequences are MDHEN and SYDVKM. The CDR3 length is 15 residues.

CDR3 sequence reads: CASSIGGDRAGNTIYF. For the CDR3, the DNA is TGTGCCAGCTCAATCGGGGGGGACAGGGCCGGAAACACCATATATTTT. The V and J genes are TRBV7-5 and TRBJ1-3; TRBD1 is the table's D call, not checked against the DNA. TRBV7-5 is a documented pseudogene. The CDR3 is 16 amino acids.

V is TRBV29-1 and J is TRBJ2-7; 8 bases line up with TRBD1. Germline-derived CDR1 and CDR2 are SQVTM and ANQGSEA. V trimming: 6 bases; J trimming: 5 bases; junction bases outside the gene matches: 9. The CDR3 loop spans 13 amino acids. CDR3 sequence: CSVRTGKKNEQYF. The CDR3 DNA follows: TGCAGCGTGAGGACAGGGAAGAAGAACGAGCAGTACTTC.

The chain uses TRBV19 and TRBJ2-2; D gene unclear. The CDR3 is made up of 13 amino acids. Trimming took off 5 bases at V and 3 bases at J, with 7 bases between the two ends. Germline V lookup: CDR1 LNHDA, CDR2 SQIVND (reference sequence). CDR3 residues: CASSRVYTGELFF. DNA for the CDR3: TGTGCCAGTAGTCGTGTGTACACCGGGGAGCTGTTTTTT. Based on the CDR3 plus reference TRBV19 and TRBJ2-2, the full variable domain is DGGITQSPKYLFRKEGQNVTLSCEQNLNHDAMYWYRQDPGQGLRLIYYSQIVNDFQKGDIAEGYSVSREKKESFPLTVTSAQKNPTAFYLCASSRVYTGELFFGEGSRLTVL.

The chain employs TRBV30 and TRBJ1-1; unclear D gene. The germline V and J ends were trimmed by 7 bases and 4 bases, with 13 bases remaining between them. CDR3 length equals 12 residues. Germline CDR1 reads GTSNPN; CDR2 reads SVGIG (reference sequence). Here the CDR3 reads CALGGVTTEAFF. CDR3 nucleotide sequence: TGTGCCTTGGGTGGGGTGACCACTGAAGCTTTCTTT.

This clone showed up just a few times. The CDR3 protein is CASSISGAGYGYTF. As DNA, the CDR3 is TGTGCCAGTAGTATTTCGGGGGCCGGGTATGGCTACACCTTC. This chain joins TRBV19 and TRBJ1-2; possible D gene TRBD1, 6 bases. This CDR3 has 14 amino acids. In germline, CDR1 is LNHDA, CDR2 SQIVND (reference sequence). The germline V and J ends were trimmed by 3 bases and 5 bases, with 13 bases remaining between them.

The genes are TRBV19 and TRBJ2-3, with 7 bases lining up with TRBD1. The trim removed 3 bases at V and 3 bases at J, leaving 3 bases unmatched. The CDR3 extends over 14 amino acids. Germline CDR1 LNHDA, CDR2 SQIVND (reference sequence). The CDR3 coding sequence is TGTGCCAGTAGTATCACCAGGGGGACAGATACGCAGTATTTT. Protein: CASSITRGTDTQYF.

This clone was observed a few times. This chain joins TRBV11-3 and TRBJ2-7; D gene ambiguous. The germline CDR1 and CDR2 sequences are SGHNT and YENEEA. This CDR3 comprises 15 residues. V lost 1 base and J 3 bases, leaving 13 bases between the germline ends. CDR3 in DNA: TGTGCCAGCAGCTTAGGGGTAGGAATACTCTACGAGCAGTACTTC. Residues: CASSLGVGILYEQYF.

The rearrangement links TRBV11-3 to TRBJ2-3; TRBD1 might be the D (6 bases). The germline V gene has CDR1 SGHNT and CDR2 YENEEA. Deletions cut 7 bases from V and 3 bases from J, with 17 bases between. The length of the CDR3 is 15 residues. CDR3 DNA sequence: TGTGCCAGCACCATAAGGGGCGGACAGACAGATACGCAGTATTTT. Its translation is CASTIRGGQTDTQYF. Full variable domain (remainder filled in from reference TRBV11-3 and TRBJ2-3): EAGVVQSPRYKIIEKKQPVAFWCNPISGHNTLYWYLQNLGQGPELLIRYENEEAVDDSQLPKDRFSAERLKGVDSTLKIQPAELGDSAVYLCASTIRGGQTDTQYFGPGTRLTVL.

By share, this clone counts as medium-sized (0.01 to 0.1%). The CDR3 is CASSILASGRVRETQYF. The CDR3 DNA reads TGTGCCAGTAGTATTCTGGCTAGCGGGAGGGTACGAGAGACCCAGTACTTC. The chain has TRBV19 and TRBJ2-5; 12 nucleotides match TRBD2. V lost 3 bases, J lost 4 bases, and 9 bases stayed unmatched. The CDR3 spans 17 residues. Germline CDR1 reads LNHDA; CDR2 reads SQIVND (reference sequence). Drawing the rest from reference TRBV19 and TRBJ2-5, the complete variable domain is DGGITQSPKYLFRKEGQNVTLSCEQNLNHDAMYWYRQDPGQGLRLIYYSQIVNDFQKGDIAEGYSVSREKKESFPLTVTSAQKNPTAFYLCASSILASGRVRETQYFGPGTRLLVL.

The chain combines TRBV6-8 with TRBJ2-3, with D possibly TRBD1 on 6 matching bases. The CDR3 runs to 15 residues. Trimming took off 4 bases at V and 5 bases at J, with 16 bases between the two ends. The germline V gene encodes CDR1 MNHGY and CDR2 SAAAGT. The CDR3 loop reads CASSWTVGAQDTQYF. Written as DNA, the CDR3 is TGTGCCAGCAGTTGGACAGTGGGGGCCCAAGATACGCAGTATTTT.

The V call is TRBV9, the J call TRBJ1-2; D is undetermined. V dropped 5 bases and J dropped 0 bases, with 11 bases sitting between them. The CDR3 has 14 residues. CDR1 is SGDLS and CDR2 is YYNGEE in the germline V gene. CDR3 nucleotide sequence: TGTGCCAGCAGTGAACAGCGAGCTAACTATGGCTACACCTTC. Translating it yields CASSEQRANYGYTF.

The V call is TRBV11-3, the J call TRBJ1-2, with D possibly TRBD1 on 6 matching bases. Trimming removed 3 bases at V and 5 bases at J, with 13 bases between. This CDR3 region has 14 residues. The germline V gene encodes CDR1 SGHNT and CDR2 YENEEA. The CDR3: CASSLLGRGYGYTF. CDR3 coding DNA: TGTGCCAGCAGCTTGTTGGGCAGGGGTTATGGCTACACCTTC. The full variable domain, in which reference TRBV11-3 and TRBJ1-2 provide the parts outside the CDR3, is EAGVVQSPRYKIIEKKQPVAFWCNPISGHNTLYWYLQNLGQGPELLIRYENEEAVDDSQLPKDRFSAERLKGVDSTLKIQPAELGDSAVYLCASSLLGRGYGYTFGSGTRLTVV.

This clone was detected only a few times. The chain is built from TRBV6-8 and TRBJ2-5; 10 nucleotides align to TRBD2. The trim removed 6 bases at V and 0 bases at J, leaving 10 bases unmatched. Looked up from germline, CDR1 is MNHGY and CDR2 is SAAAGT. This CDR3 has 17 residues. The CDR3 region is CASSQSNLAGDQETQYF. The CDR3 DNA reads as TGTGCCAGCAGCCAAAGTAACCTAGCGGGAGACCAAGAGACCCAGTACTTC.

This clone was seen only once. The DNA of the CDR3 is TGTGCCAGCAGCTTAGACTCCCTAGCGGGAGAGCAGTTCTTC. Translating gives CASSLDSLAGEQFF. This rearrangement joins TRBV7-5 to TRBJ2-1; TRBD2 was called by the table and not checked on the DNA. TRBV7-5 is noted as a pseudogene. The CDR3 runs 14 residues.

This clone was seen just once. The rearrangement joins TRBV18 to TRBJ1-2; D is undetermined. V lost 4 bases and J lost 4, with 13 bases in between. This CDR3 region has 14 residues. The germline CDR1 and CDR2 sequences are KGHSH and LQKENI. For the CDR3, the DNA is TGTGCCAGCTCACTCGAGTCTGGGCCCTATGGCTACACCTTC. Amino acid sequence: CASSLESGPYGYTF.

The rearrangement links TRBV27 to TRBJ2-7; no clear D gene. This CDR3 comprises 13 residues. CDR1 and CDR2 from the germline V gene are MNHEY and SMNVEV (reference sequence). Between the trimmed V and J ends, which lost 5 bases and 0 bases, there was a span of 8 bases. CDR3 protein: CASSQTSSYEQYF. CDR3 nucleotides: TGTGCCAGCAGTCAGACCTCCTCCTACGAGCAGTACTTC.

By share, this clone ranks as medium-sized. The chain couples TRBV19 to TRBJ2-7; 7 bases are a match to TRBD2. The germline V gene has CDR1 LNHDA and CDR2 SQIVND (reference sequence). The CDR3 consists of 14 residues. Trimming cost V 3 bases and J 2 bases; bases outside gene matches: 4. CDR3 nucleotide sequence: TGTGCCAGTAGTATGGGTCTAGCGGCCTACGAGCAGTACTTC. This codes for CASSMGLAAYEQYF.

The chain recombines TRBV1 with TRBJ2-1. TRBV1 is designated a pseudogene. This CDR3 has 18 amino acids. The CDR3 coding sequence is TGCGCCAGCAGCCAAGGGATACTTAGGAAGGACCCCTACAATGAGCAGTTCTTC. This codes for CASSQGILRKDPYNEQFF.

The rearrangement joins TRBV28 to TRBJ1-5; 12 bases agree with TRBD1. Trimming cost V 6 bases and J 7 bases; bases outside gene matches: 16. The V gene's germline CDR1 is MDHEN and CDR2 SYDVKM. There are 18 residues in the CDR3. The CDR3 loop is CASRHPYRDRGQWQPQHF. The CDR3 nucleotides are TGTGCCAGCAGACACCCATACCGGGACAGGGGGCAGTGGCAGCCCCAGCATTTT.

This clone was seen only once. CDR3 loop: CATSRDGRSNEQFF. CDR3 DNA sequence: TGTGCCACCAGCAGAGATGGCAGGTCCAATGAGCAGTTCTTC. This sequence joins TRBV15 and TRBJ2-1; D uncertain. This CDR3 has 14 residues. From germline, CDR1 is LNHNV and CDR2 YYDKDF (reference sequence). V shed 0 bases and J shed 6 bases, with 9 bases lying between them.

The chain employs TRBV28 and TRBJ1-5, with no clear D. The CDR3 length is 16 residues. The V gene's germline CDR1 is MDHEN and CDR2 SYDVKM. Trimming took 4 bases from V and 0 from J, leaving 13 bases between them. The CDR3 nucleotides read TGTGCCAGCAGTTCCCCCCGACTCAATAGCAATCAGCCCCAGCATTTT. This translates into CASSSPRLNSNQPQHF.